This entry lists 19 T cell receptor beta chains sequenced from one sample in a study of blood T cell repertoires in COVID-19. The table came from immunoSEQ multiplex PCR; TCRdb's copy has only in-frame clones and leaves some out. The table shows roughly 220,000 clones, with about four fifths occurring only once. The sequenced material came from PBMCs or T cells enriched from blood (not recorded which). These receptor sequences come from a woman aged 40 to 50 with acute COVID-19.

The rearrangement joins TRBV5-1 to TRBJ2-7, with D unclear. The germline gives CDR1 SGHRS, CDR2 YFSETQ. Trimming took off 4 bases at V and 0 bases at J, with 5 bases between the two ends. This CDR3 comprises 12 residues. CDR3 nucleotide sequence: TGCGCCAGCAGCGGCAACTCCTACGAGCAGTACTTC. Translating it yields CASSGNSYEQYF.

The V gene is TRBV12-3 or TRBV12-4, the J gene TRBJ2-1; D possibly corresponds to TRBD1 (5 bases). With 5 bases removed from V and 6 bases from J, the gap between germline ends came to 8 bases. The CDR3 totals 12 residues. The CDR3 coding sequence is TGTGCCAGCAGTCTCAGGGTCAATGAGCAGTTCTTC. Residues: CASSLRVNEQFF.

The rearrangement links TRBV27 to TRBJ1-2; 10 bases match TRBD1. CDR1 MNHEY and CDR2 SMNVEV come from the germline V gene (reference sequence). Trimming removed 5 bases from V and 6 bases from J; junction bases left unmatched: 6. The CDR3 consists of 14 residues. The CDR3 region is CASSLGTGVNGYTF. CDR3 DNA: TGTGCCAGCAGTCTCGGGACAGGGGTTAATGGCTACACCTTC.

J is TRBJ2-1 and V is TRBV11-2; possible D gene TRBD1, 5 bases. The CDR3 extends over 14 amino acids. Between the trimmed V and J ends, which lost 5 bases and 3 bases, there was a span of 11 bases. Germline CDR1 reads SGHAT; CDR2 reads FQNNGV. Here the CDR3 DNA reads TGTGCCAGCAGCCGTGGACAAGACTACAATGAGCAGTTCTTC. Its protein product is CASSRGQDYNEQFF.

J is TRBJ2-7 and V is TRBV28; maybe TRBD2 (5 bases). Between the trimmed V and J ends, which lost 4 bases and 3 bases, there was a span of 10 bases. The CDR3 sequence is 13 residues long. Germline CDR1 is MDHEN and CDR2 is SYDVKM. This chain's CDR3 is CASSWSGIYEQYF. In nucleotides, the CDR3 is TGTGCCAGCAGTTGGAGCGGCATCTACGAGCAGTACTTC.

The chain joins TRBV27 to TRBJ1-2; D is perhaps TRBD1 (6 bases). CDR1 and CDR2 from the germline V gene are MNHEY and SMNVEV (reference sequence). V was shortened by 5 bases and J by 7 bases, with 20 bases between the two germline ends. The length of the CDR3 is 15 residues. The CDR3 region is CASSGMGQGKVGYTF. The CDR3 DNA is TGTGCCAGCAGTGGTATGGGCCAGGGGAAAGTTGGCTACACCTTC.

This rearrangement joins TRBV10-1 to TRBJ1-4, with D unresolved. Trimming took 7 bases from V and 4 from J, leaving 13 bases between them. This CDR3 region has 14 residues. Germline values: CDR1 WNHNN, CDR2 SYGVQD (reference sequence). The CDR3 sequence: CASNTAGYNEKLFF. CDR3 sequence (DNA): TGCGCCAGCAACACCGCGGGGTATAATGAAAAACTGTTTTTT.

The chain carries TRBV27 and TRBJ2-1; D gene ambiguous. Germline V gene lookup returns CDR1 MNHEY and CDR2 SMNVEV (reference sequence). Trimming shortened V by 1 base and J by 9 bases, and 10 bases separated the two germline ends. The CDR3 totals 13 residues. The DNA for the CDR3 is TGTGCCAGCAGTTTATATGGTACTCCTGAGCAGTTCTTC. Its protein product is CASSLYGTPEQFF.

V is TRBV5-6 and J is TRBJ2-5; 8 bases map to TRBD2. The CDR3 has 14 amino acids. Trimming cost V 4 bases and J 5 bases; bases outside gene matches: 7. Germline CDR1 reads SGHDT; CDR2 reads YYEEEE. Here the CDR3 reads CASSLGLEGETQYF. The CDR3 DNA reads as TGTGCCAGCAGCCTGGGACTAGAGGGGGAGACCCAGTACTTC.

The CDR3 protein is CASSEFAGYGYTF. CDR3 DNA sequence: TGTGCCAGCAGTGAATTTGCGGGCTATGGCTACACCTTC. This chain joins TRBV2 and TRBJ1-2; D not resolved. Trimming pared 2 bases from V and 4 bases from J, leaving 8 bases between. Per the germline V gene, CDR1 is SNHLY and CDR2 is FYNNEI. The CDR3 covers 13 residues.

The CDR3 nucleotides read TGTGCCAGCAGTTTGGGATCCGGGGGGGCGAACTATGGCTACACCTTC. It specifies CASSLGSGGANYGYTF. The chain is built from TRBV27 and TRBJ1-2, with D perhaps matching TRBD1 (6 bases). Germline V gene sequence: CDR1 MNHEY, CDR2 SMNVEV (reference sequence). Deletions cut 3 bases from V and 2 bases from J, with 16 bases between. This CDR3 has 16 amino acids.

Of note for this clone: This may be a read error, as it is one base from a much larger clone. The CDR3 nucleotides read TGTGCCAGCAGTGTACAGGGGTACACTGAAGCTTTCTTT. Encoded protein: CASSVQGYTEAFF. The genes are TRBV2 and TRBJ1-1; 7 bases are shared with TRBD1. The V gene's germline CDR1 is SNHLY and CDR2 FYNNEI. This CDR3 spans 13 amino acids. V was pared by 4 bases and J by 3 bases, with 2 bases of the junction left unmatched.

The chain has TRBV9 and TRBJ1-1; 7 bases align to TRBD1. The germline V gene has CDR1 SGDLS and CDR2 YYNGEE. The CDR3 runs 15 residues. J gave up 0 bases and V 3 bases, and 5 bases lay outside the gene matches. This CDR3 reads CASSAQQGLNTEAFF. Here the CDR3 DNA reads TGTGCCAGCAGCGCTCAACAGGGGCTGAACACTGAAGCTTTCTTT.

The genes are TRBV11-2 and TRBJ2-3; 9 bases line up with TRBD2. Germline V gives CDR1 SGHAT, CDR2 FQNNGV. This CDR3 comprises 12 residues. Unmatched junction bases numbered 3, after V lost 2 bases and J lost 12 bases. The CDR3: CASSLMTSGQYF. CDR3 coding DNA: TGTGCCAGCAGCTTAATGACTAGCGGACAGTATTTT.

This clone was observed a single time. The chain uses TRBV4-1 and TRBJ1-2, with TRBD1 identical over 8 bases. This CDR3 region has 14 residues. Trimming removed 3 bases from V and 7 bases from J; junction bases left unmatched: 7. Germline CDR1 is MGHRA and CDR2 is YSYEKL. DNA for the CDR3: TGCGCCAGCAGCCACCGAGGTCAGGGGGCTGGCTACACCTTC. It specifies CASSHRGQGAGYTF.

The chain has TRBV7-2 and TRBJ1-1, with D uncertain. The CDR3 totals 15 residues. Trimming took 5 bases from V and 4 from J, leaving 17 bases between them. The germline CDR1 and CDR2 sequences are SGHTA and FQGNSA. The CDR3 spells CASSPRRGGRTEAFF. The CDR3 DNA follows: TGTGCCAGCAGCCCCCGTAGAGGAGGGCGCACTGAAGCTTTCTTT.

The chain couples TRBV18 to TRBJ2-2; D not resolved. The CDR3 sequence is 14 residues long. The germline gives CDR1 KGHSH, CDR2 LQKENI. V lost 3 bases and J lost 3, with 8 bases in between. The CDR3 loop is CASSPQSDTGELFF. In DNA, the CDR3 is TGTGCCAGCTCACCCCAGAGCGACACCGGGGAGCTGTTTTTT. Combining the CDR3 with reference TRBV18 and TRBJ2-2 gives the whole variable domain NAGVMQNPRHLVRRRGQEARLRCSPMKGHSHVYWYRQLPEEGLKFMVYLQKENIIDESGMPKERFSAEFPKEGPSILRIQQVVRGDSAAYFCASSPQSDTGELFFGEGSRLTVL.

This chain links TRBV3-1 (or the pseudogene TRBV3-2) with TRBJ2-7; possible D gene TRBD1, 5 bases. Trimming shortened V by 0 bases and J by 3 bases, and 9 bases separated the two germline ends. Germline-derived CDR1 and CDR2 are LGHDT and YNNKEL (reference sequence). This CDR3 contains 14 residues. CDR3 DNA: TGTGCCAGCAGCCAAGATAACAGGAACTACGAGCAGTACTTC. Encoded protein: CASSQDNRNYEQYF.

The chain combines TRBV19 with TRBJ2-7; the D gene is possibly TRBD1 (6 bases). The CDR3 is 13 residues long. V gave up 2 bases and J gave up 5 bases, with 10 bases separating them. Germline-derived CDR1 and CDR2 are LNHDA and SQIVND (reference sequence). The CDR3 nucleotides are TGTGCCAGTAGTATACTGGGGGCCGACGAGCAGTACTTC. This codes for CASSILGADEQYF.